Presented here are 24 T cell receptor beta chains from one specimen sequenced in a study of molecular identifiers for immune sequencing clone quantification. TCRdb reanalysed the PCR reads using MiXCR and keeps one entry per CDR3 protein. The sample carries around 300,000 distinct CDR3 sequences, roughly a quarter recorded once. Source material: naive CD8+ T cells from blood, with Jurkat cell RNA spiked in. Regarding subset: FACS-sorted CD8+CD4-CCR7+CD45RA+ naive T cells. The receptor set was obtained from a human donor in good health. Some libraries in this study had Jurkat cell RNA spiked in.

The rearrangement links TRBV10-1 to TRBJ2-3, with 10 bases that match TRBD2. The V and J ends lost 4 bases and 4 bases, in that order; junction bases with no gene match: 5. The germline V gene has CDR1 WNHNN and CDR2 SYGVQD (reference sequence). The CDR3 is 15 amino acids. In DNA, the CDR3 is TGCGCCAGCAGTGCCTTAGCGGGGGGAGCAGATACGCAGTATTTT. Amino acids: CASSALAGGADTQYF.

Notes on this clonotype: This is likely a read error, given that the CDR3 carries no conserved phenylalanine or tryptophan at its end. The chain combines TRBV6-2 or TRBV6-3 with TRBJ2-7, with D unresolved. The V and J ends lost 6 bases and 0 bases respectively, with 6 bases between them. This CDR3 is built from 12 residues. Germline V gene sequence: CDR1 MNHEY, CDR2 SVGEGT. The CDR3 coding sequence is TGTGCCAGCAGGATCTCCTCCTACGAGCAGTACCTC. Encoded protein: CASRISSYEQYL.

The chain has TRBV7-9 and TRBJ2-7; TRBD1 aligns across 9 bases. This CDR3 region has 14 residues. Germline V gene sequence: CDR1 SEHNR, CDR2 FQNEAQ (reference sequence). V gave up 4 bases and J gave up 2 bases; unmatched junction bases: 3. CDR3 protein: CASSSGDRAYEQYF. The CDR3 DNA is TGTGCCAGCAGCTCCGGGGACAGGGCCTACGAGCAGTACTTC.

This clonotype was found many times. The chain couples TRBV7-6 to TRBJ1-1; D may be TRBD1 (6 bases). Per the germline V gene, CDR1 is SGHVS and CDR2 is FNYEAQ. This CDR3 has 15 amino acids. V was cut by 4 bases and J by 3 bases, with 15 bases left in between. The CDR3 DNA reads TGTGCCAGCAGCTCGAGCGGACACAGGGACACTGAAGCTTTCTTT. Its protein product is CASSSSGHRDTEAFF.

This clonotype appeared once. A clone one base away is much larger, so this may be a read error. V is TRBV5-1 and J is TRBJ1-1, with TRBD1 matching over 9 bases. Germline CDR1 and CDR2: SGHRS and YFSETQ. The CDR3 has 16 amino acids. CDR3: CTSSLPPNTGQGEAFF. CDR3 sequence (DNA): TGCACCAGCAGCTTACCTCCAAATACGGGACAGGGTGAAGCTTTCTTT.

With respect to this clonotype: A much larger clonotype is one base distant, so this may be a read error. V and J are TRBV6-2 or TRBV6-3 and TRBJ1-1; the D is unclear. There are 13 residues in the CDR3. CDR1 MNHEY and CDR2 SVGEGT come from the germline V gene. The CDR3: CARSYFTNTEAFF. The CDR3 bases are TGTGCCCGCAGTTACTTCACGAACACTGAAGCTTTCTTT.

This clonotype was seen a handful of times. This sequence joins TRBV6-1 and TRBJ2-7; tentatively, D is TRBD2 (6 bases). CDR1 and CDR2 (germline): MNHNS, SASEGT. V was cut by 6 bases and J by 3 bases, with 12 bases left in between. The CDR3 is 13 residues long. CDR3 nucleotide sequence: TGTGCCAGCAGCCCGGGACTCCACTACGAGCAGTACTTC. Protein product: CASSPGLHYEQYF.

There are many counts of this clonotype. CDR3 residues: CASSYSFGVNNEQFF. For the CDR3, the DNA is TGTGCCAGCAGTTACTCGTTCGGGGTTAACAATGAGCAGTTCTTC. This chain connects TRBV6-2 or TRBV6-3 to TRBJ2-1; D might be TRBD2 (5 bases). From germline, CDR1 is MNHEY and CDR2 SVGEGT. V was clipped by 0 bases and J by 5 bases, with 11 bases between them. The CDR3 is 15 residues long.

This clonotype was counted many times. The chain uses TRBV7-9 and TRBJ2-2, with 8 nucleotides matching TRBD2. V trimming: 5 bases; J trimming: 5 bases; junction bases outside the gene matches: 10. The CDR3 runs to 16 residues. Germline CDR1 reads SEHNR; CDR2 reads FQNEAQ (reference sequence). Here the CDR3 DNA reads TGTGCCAGCAGCCCAACTAGCGGAGGGGGAACCGGGGAGCTGTTTTTT. Protein sequence: CASSPTSGGGTGELFF. Using reference TRBV7-9 and TRBJ2-2 for the parts outside the CDR3, the full variable domain is DTGVSQNPRHKITKRGQNVTFRCDPISEHNRLYWYRQTLGQGPEFLTYFQNEAQLEKSRLLSDRFSAERPKGSFSTLEIQRTEQGDSAMYLCASSPTSGGGTGELFFGEGSRLTVL.

This clonotype was seen ten or more times. The V and J genes are TRBV7-9 and TRBJ2-3; D unclear. V gave up 6 bases and J gave up 4 bases, with 14 bases separating them. This CDR3 has 14 residues. In germline, CDR1 is SEHNR, CDR2 FQNEAQ (reference sequence). CDR3 sequence: CASSPSLRADTQYF. The CDR3, as DNA: TGTGCCAGCAGTCCGTCCCTTAGGGCAGATACGCAGTATTTT.

The rearrangement links TRBV4-1 to TRBJ2-7, with D possibly TRBD2 on 6 matching bases. The CDR3 runs 15 residues. Germline V gene data show CDR1 as MGHRA and CDR2 as YSYEKL. Trimming took off 2 bases at V and 0 bases at J, with 11 bases between the two ends. CDR3 in amino acids: CASSQLAPGSYEQYF. Written as DNA, the CDR3 is TGCGCCAGCAGCCAACTAGCGCCCGGCTCCTACGAGCAGTACTTC.

This clonotype occurred many times. This rearrangement joins TRBV5-6 to TRBJ2-1; the match to TRBD1 covers 10 bases. The CDR3 extends over 17 amino acids. V dropped 1 base and J dropped 5; count of bases not matched to a gene: 9. In germline, CDR1 is SGHDT, CDR2 YYEEEE. The CDR3 region has the DNA TGTGCCAGCAGCTTGTTTTCGGGGACAGGGGTCCACAATGAGCAGTTCTTC. Translation: CASSLFSGTGVHNEQFF.

This clonotype was counted ten times or more. V is TRBV30 and J is TRBJ1-5; tentatively, D is TRBD1 (6 bases). CDR1 is GTSNPN, CDR2 SVGIG, per germline (reference sequence). V lost 1 base, J lost 6 bases, and 16 bases lay in between. The CDR3 is 15 residues long. The chain's CDR3 is CAWSGWGAEGQPQHF. Written as DNA, the CDR3 is TGTGCCTGGAGTGGGTGGGGGGCGGAAGGTCAGCCCCAGCATTTT.

About this clonotype itself: An end of the junction differs from the germline gene, which may be a read error. The rearrangement links TRBV11-2 to TRBJ2-1; D could derive from TRBD1 or TRBD2 (6 bases each). The germline gives CDR1 SGHAT, CDR2 FQNNGV. The CDR3 has 15 amino acids. CDR3 coding DNA: TGTGCCAGCAGCCTCGTCGGGGGCTCCTACAGTGAGCAGTTCTTC. As protein: CASSLVGGSYSEQFF.

This clonotype showed up many times. The J gene is TRBJ2-3, the V gene TRBV29-1; unclear D gene. CDR1 and CDR2 from the germline V gene are SQVTM and ANQGSEA. V lost 5 bases to trimming and J lost 4 bases, with 13 bases between them. The CDR3 covers 13 residues. CDR3 amino acids: CSVPRRPPDTQYF. The CDR3 DNA follows: TGCAGCGTTCCCCGGCGTCCCCCAGATACGCAGTATTTT.

The CDR3 DNA is TGCAGCGTTGAAATGCTAGGAGGGGGGAATGAGCAGTTCTTC. This gives the protein CSVEMLGGGNEQFF. The rearrangement links TRBV29-1 to TRBJ2-1; D tentatively fits TRBD1 or TRBD2 (6 bases each). The V end was cut by 2 bases, the J end by 7 bases, with 15 bases between. The CDR3 is 14 residues long. Germline V lookup: CDR1 SQVTM, CDR2 ANQGSEA.

This clonotype showed up just once. The junction differs from germline at one of its ends, possibly a read error. This rearrangement joins TRBV20-1 to TRBJ2-7; tentative D call: TRBD2 (5 bases). Germline-derived CDR1 and CDR2 are DFQATT and SNEGSKA (reference sequence). This CDR3 region has 12 residues. CDR3 bases: TGCAGAGCTACACTGACTACCTACGAGCAGTACTTC. It specifies CRATLTTYEQYF.

As to this clonotype: Since the CDR3 does not end with the conserved phenylalanine or tryptophan, this likely comes from a read error. CDR3 DNA sequence: TGTGCCAGCAAACTAGCGGTGGGGCTCACAGATACGCAGTATTCT. The encoded protein is CASKLAVGLTDTQYS. The gene calls are TRBV7-9 and TRBJ2-3; the match to TRBD2 covers 8 bases. The germline CDR1 and CDR2 sequences are SEHNR and FQNEAQ (reference sequence). V dropped 7 bases and J dropped 2; count of bases not matched to a gene: 8. CDR3 size: 15 residues.

This clonotype showed up just a few times. In DNA, the CDR3 is TGCAGTGCTAGAGATATTGGGCTGAACGATCAGCCCCAGCATTTT. Translating it yields CSARDIGLNDQPQHF. The rearrangement joins TRBV20-1 to TRBJ1-5, with D uncertain. V was shortened by 0 bases and J by 5 bases, with 14 bases between the two germline ends. The germline gives CDR1 DFQATT, CDR2 SNEGSKA (reference sequence). The CDR3 is made up of 15 amino acids.

This clonotype was detected ten times or more. The chain has TRBV5-5 and TRBJ1-1; TRBD1 is a possible D gene (5 bases). This CDR3 contains 16 residues. Germline loops: CDR1 SGHKS, CDR2 YYEKEE (reference sequence). Trimming removed 4 bases at V and 3 bases at J, with 19 bases between. CDR3 nucleotides: TGTGCCAGCAGCCAGAGCCTTGGCTTAGGGGACACTGAAGCTTTCTTT. Encoded protein: CASSQSLGLGDTEAFF.

The J gene is TRBJ2-5, the V gene TRBV27; 14 nucleotides align to TRBD2. The CDR3 sequence is 19 residues long. V was clipped by 5 bases and J by 0 bases; unmatched bases: 11. The germline gives CDR1 MNHEY, CDR2 SMNVEV (reference sequence). CDR3 in amino acids: CASSPGTSGSLAYQETQYF. CDR3 DNA sequence: TGTGCCAGCAGTCCCGGGACTAGCGGGAGTTTAGCGTACCAAGAGACCCAGTACTTC.

This clonotype has ten or more counts. The chain uses TRBV19 and TRBJ2-7; the D is unclear. CDR3 length: 13 amino acids. Germline V gene data show CDR1 as LNHDA and CDR2 as SQIVND (reference sequence). V lost 1 base and J lost 4, with 8 bases in between. CDR3 nucleotides: TGTGCCAGTAGTATAGGAGCGAGTTACGAGCAGTACTTC. Translating it yields CASSIGASYEQYF.

This clonotype has just a few counts. The genes are TRBV20-1 and TRBJ2-1; 7 bases fit TRBD1. With V trimmed by 3 bases and J by 4 bases, 6 bases remained unmatched. The germline V gene has CDR1 DFQATT and CDR2 SNEGSKA (reference sequence). The CDR3 is 14 residues long. This CDR3 is CSARVAGGYNEQFF. The DNA for the CDR3 is TGCAGTGCTAGGGTGGCAGGGGGATACAATGAGCAGTTCTTC.

For this clonotype: This sequence may be a read error, since a much larger clone differs from it by one base. The chain carries TRBV4-3 and TRBJ2-3; perhaps D is TRBD1 or TRBD2 (5 bases each). The germline V gene has CDR1 LGHNA and CDR2 YSLEER. This CDR3 comprises 15 residues. Here the CDR3 reads CASSQEVASTGTQYF. In DNA form, the CDR3 reads TGCGCCAGCAGCCAAGAAGTGGCTAGCACAGGTACGCAGTATTTT.